The entry that follows covers one T cell receptor beta chain sequence. The antigen is unknown. Method: immunoSEQ multiplex PCR; TCRdb's copy keeps in-frame clones and lacks some. The repertoire holds 170,000 or so clones, with approximately 90% as singletons. The sample is drawn from a study of T cell responses to AZD1222 COVID-19 vaccine. The germline V gene encodes CDR1 MNHEY and CDR2 SVGEGT. Deletions cut 6 bases from V and 7 bases from J, with 9 bases between. This CDR3 has 11 amino acids. Study-level points and caveats: The study reported that nearly half of spike-specific TCRs target unmutated variant regions. Increased Spike-specific TCR breadth and depth were observed after two AZD1222 doses. Repertoire sampling occurred only after the peak T cell response.

The specimen comprised peripheral blood, sampled on day 0 of AZD1222 vaccination. The TCR originated in an adult in good health. V usage is TRBV6-2 or TRBV6-3 and J usage is TRBJ2-5; D uncertain. The CDR3 sequence is CASSLVGTQYF. CDR3 sequence (DNA): TGTGCCAGCAGCCTAGTGGGGACCCAGTACTTC.